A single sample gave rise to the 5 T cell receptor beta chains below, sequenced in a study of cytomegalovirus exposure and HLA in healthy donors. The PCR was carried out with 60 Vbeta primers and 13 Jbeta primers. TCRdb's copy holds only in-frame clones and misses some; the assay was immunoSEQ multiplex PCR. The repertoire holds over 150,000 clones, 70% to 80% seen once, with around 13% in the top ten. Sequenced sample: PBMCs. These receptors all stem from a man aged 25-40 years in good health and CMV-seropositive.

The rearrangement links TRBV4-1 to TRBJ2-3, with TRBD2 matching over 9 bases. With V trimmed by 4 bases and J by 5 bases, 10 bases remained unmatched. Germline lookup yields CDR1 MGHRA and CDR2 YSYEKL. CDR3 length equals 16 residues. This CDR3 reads CASSPERTSVIDTQYF. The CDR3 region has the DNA TGCGCCAGCAGCCCTGAGAGGACTAGCGTTATAGATACGCAGTATTTT.

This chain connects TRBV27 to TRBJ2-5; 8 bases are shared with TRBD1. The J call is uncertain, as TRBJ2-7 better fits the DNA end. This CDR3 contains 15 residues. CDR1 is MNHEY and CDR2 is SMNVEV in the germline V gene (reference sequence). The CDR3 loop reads CASSLSTGDSYEQYF. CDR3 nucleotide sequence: TGTGCCAGCAGTTTATCGACAGGGGACTCCTACGAGCAGTACTTC.

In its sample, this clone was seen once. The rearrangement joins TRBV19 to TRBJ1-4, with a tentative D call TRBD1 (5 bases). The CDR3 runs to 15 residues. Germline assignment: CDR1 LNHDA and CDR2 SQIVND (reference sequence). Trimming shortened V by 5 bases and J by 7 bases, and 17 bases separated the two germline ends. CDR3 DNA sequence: TGTGCCAGTAGTCAAAGGGGAGGGAAAAGTGAAAAACTGTTTTTT. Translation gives CASSQRGGKSEKLFF.

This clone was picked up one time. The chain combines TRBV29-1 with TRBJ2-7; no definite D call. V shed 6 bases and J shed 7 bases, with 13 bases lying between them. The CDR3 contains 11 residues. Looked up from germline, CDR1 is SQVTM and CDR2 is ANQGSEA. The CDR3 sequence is CSVDINREQYF. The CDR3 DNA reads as TGCAGCGTCGACATTAACAGAGAGCAGTACTTC.

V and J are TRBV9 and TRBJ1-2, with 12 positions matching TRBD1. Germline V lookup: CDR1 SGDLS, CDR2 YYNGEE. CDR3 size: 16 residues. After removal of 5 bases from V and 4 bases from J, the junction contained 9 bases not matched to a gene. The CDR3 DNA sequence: TGTGCCAGCAGTTCCTCCGGGACAGGGGGCACCTATGGCTACACCTTC. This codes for CASSSSGTGGTYGYTF.